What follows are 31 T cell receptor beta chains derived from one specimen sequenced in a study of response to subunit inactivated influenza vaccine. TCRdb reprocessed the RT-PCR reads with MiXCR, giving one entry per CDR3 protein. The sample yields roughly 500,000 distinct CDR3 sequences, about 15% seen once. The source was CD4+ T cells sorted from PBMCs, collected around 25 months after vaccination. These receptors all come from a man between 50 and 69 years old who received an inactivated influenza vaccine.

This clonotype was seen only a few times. The CDR3 sequence is CASSLSSGTDYGYTF. The DNA for the CDR3 is TGTGCCAGCAGTTTATCCTCCGGGACGGACTATGGCTACACCTTC. This chain uses TRBV27 with TRBJ1-2; TRBD1 might be the D (5 bases). Germline CDR1 is MNHEY and CDR2 is SMNVEV (reference sequence). V gave up 0 bases and J gave up 3 bases, with 11 bases separating them. This CDR3 has 15 amino acids.

The chain's CDR3 is CASSASGKSTVEQFF. The CDR3 nucleotides are TGCGCCAGCAGCGCCTCCGGGAAATCAACGGTTGAGCAGTTCTTC. This rearrangement joins TRBV5-1 to TRBJ2-1, with a tentative D call TRBD2 (5 bases). The CDR3 loop spans 15 amino acids. Germline CDR1 reads SGHRS; CDR2 reads YFSETQ. Trimming removed 4 bases at V and 9 bases at J, with 20 bases between.

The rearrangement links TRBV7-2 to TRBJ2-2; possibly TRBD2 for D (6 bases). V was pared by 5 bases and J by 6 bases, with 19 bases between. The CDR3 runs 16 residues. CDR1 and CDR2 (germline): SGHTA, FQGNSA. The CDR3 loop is CASSLGAGILAGELFF. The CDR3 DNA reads TGTGCCAGCAGCCTTGGCGCGGGAATCTTAGCCGGGGAGCTGTTTTTT.

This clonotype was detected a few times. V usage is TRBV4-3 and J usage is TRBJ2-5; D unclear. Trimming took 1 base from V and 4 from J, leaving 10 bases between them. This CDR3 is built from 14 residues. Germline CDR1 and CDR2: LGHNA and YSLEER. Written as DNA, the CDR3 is TGCGCCAGCAGCCAAGGCTTTGGGCGAGAGACCCAGTACTTC. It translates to CASSQGFGRETQYF.

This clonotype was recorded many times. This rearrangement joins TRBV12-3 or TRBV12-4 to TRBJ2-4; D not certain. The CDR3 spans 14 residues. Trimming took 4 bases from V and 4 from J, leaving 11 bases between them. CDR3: CASSSGSLKNIQYF. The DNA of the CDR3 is TGTGCCAGCAGTTCGGGCAGTCTTAAAAACATTCAGTACTTC.

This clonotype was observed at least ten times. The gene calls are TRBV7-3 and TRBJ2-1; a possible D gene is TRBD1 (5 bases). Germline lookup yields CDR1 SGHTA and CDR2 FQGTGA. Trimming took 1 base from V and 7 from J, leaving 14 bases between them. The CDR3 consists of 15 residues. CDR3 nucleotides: TGTGCCAGCAGCTTAAGACGGGTCGCAGGGAATGAGCAGTTCTTC. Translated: CASSLRRVAGNEQFF.

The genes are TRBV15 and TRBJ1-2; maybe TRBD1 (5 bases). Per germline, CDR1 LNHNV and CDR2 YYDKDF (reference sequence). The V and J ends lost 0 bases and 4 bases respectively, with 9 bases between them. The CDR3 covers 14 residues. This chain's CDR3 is CATSREHRSYGYTF. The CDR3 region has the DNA TGTGCCACCAGCAGAGAACACAGGTCCTATGGCTACACCTTC.

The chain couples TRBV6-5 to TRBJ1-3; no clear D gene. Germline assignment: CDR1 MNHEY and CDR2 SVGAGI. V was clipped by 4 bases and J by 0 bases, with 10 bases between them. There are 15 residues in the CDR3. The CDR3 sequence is CASSFDILSGNTIYF. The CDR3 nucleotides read TGTGCCAGCAGTTTCGACATCCTCTCTGGAAACACCATATATTTT.

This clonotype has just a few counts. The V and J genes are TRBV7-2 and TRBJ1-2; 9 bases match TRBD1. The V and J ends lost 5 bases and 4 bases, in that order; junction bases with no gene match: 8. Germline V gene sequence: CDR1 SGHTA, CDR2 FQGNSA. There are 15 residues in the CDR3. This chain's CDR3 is CASSPAGTGPYGYTF. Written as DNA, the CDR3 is TGTGCCAGCAGCCCAGCCGGGACAGGGCCCTATGGCTACACCTTC.

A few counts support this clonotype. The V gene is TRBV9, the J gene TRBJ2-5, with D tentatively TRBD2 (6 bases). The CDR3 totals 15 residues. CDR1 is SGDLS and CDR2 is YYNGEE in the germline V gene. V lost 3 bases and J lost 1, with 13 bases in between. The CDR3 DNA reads TGTGCCAGCAGCGCGAAAGGGACTTTCCAAGAGACCCAGTACTTC. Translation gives CASSAKGTFQETQYF.

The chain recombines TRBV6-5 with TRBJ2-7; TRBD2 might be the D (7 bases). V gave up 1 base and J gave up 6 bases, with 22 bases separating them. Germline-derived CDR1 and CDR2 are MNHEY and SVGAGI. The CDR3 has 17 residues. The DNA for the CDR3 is TGTGCCAGCAGTTACTGGTCGTTGGGGGGGACACGACGCGAGCAGTACTTC. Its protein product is CASSYWSLGGTRREQYF.

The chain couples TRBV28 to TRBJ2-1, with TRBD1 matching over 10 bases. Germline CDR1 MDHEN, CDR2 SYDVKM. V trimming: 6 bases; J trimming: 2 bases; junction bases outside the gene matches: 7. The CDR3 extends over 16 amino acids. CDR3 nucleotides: TGTGCCAGCAGCCAATCGGGACAGGGGACCTACAATGAGCAGTTCTTC. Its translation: CASSQSGQGTYNEQFF.

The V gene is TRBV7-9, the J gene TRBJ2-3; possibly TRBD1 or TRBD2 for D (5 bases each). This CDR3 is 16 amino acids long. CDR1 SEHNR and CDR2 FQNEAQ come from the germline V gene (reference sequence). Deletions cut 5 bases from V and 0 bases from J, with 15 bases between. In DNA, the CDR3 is TGTGCCAGCAGCAAACGTGGTGGGGGAAGCACAGATACGCAGTATTTT. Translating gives CASSKRGGGSTDTQYF.

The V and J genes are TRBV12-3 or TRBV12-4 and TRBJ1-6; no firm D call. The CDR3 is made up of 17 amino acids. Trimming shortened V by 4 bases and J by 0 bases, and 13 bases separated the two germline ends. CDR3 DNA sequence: TGTGCCAGCAGTTCCCGGGGTTTCGGCTCCTATAATTCACCCCTCCACTTT. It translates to CASSSRGFGSYNSPLHF.

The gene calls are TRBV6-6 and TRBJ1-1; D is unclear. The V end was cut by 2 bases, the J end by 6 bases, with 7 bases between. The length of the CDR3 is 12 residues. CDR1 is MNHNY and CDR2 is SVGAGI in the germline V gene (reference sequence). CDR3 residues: CASSYARAEAFF. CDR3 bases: TGTGCCAGCAGTTACGCCCGCGCTGAAGCTTTCTTT.

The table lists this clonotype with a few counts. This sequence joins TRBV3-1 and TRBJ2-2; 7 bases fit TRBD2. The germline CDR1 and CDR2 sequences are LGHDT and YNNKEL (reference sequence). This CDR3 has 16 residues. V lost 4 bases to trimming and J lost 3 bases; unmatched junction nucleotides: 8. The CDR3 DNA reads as TGTGCCAGCAGCCCCTCCTCTAGCGGTTACACCGGGGAGCTGTTTTTT. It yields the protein CASSPSSSGYTGELFF.

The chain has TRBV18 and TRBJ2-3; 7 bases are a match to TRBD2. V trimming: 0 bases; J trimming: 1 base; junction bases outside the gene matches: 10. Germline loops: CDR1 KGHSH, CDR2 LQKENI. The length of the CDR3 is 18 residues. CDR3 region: CASSPPLGSGLRTDTQYF. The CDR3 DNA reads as TGTGCCAGCTCACCACCTTTGGGATCGGGACTACGCACAGATACGCAGTATTTT.

The CDR3 sequence: CASSLIQEEKLFF. For the CDR3, the DNA is TGTGCCAGCAGCTTGATCCAGGAGGAAAAACTGTTTTTT. This chain connects TRBV5-6 to TRBJ1-4; D is unresolved. CDR1 is SGHDT and CDR2 is YYEEEE in the germline V gene. The CDR3 contains 13 residues. The V gene lost 1 base and the J gene lost 8 bases, with 9 bases spanning the gap.

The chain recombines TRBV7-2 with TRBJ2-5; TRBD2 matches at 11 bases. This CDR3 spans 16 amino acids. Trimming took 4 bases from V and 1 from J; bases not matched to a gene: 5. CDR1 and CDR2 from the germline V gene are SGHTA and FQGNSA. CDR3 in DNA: TGTGCCAGCAGCTCCTTAGCGGGAGGGGCCCAAGAGACCCAGTACTTC. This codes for CASSSLAGGAQETQYF. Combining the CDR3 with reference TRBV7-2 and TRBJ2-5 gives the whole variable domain GAGVSQSPSNKVTEKGKDVELRCDPISGHTALYWYRQSLGQGLEFLIYFQGNSAPDKSGLPSDRFSAERTGGSVSTLTIQRTQQEDSAVYLCASSSLAGGAQETQYFGPGTRLLVL.

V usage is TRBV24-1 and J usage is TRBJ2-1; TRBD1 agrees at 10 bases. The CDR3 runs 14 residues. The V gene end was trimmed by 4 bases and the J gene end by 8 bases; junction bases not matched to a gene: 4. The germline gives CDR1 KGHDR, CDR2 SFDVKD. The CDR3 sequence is CATSEGQGRDEQFF. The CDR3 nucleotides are TGTGCCACCAGTGAGGGACAGGGGAGGGATGAGCAGTTCTTC.

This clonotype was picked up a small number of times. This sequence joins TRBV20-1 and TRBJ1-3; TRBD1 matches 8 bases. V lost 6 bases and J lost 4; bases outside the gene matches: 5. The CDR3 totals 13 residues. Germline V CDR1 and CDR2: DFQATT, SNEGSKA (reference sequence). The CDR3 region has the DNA TGCAGTGCGGAGACAGGGGCAGGAAACACCATATATTTT. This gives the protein CSAETGAGNTIYF.

As DNA, the CDR3 is TGTGCCAGTAGTATAGTGCGTGGGGACAGGGGGCCCCTTACTCCCTACAATGAGCAGTTCTTC. Translated, it gives CASSIVRGDRGPLTPYNEQFF. This chain links TRBV19 with TRBJ2-1; 12 bases fit TRBD1. CDR1 is LNHDA and CDR2 is SQIVND in the germline V gene (reference sequence). The CDR3 covers 21 residues. J lost 2 bases, V lost 1 base, and 15 bases had no gene match. Full variable domain (outside the CDR3, taken from reference TRBV19 and TRBJ2-1): DGGITQSPKYLFRKEGQNVTLSCEQNLNHDAMYWYRQDPGQGLRLIYYSQIVNDFQKGDIAEGYSVSREKKESFPLTVTSAQKNPTAFYLCASSIVRGDRGPLTPYNEQFFGPGTRLTVL.

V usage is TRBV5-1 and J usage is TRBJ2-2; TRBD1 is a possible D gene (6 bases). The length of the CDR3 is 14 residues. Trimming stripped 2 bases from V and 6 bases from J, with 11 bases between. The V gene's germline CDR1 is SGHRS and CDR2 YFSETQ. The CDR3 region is CASSFNRAAGELFF. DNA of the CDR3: TGCGCCAGCAGCTTCAACAGGGCTGCCGGGGAGCTGTTTTTT.

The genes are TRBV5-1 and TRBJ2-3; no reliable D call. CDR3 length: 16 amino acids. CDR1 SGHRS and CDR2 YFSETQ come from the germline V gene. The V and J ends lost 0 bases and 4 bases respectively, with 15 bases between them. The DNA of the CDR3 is TGCGCCAGCAGCTTGGTATCCAGGCCAGTAGCAGATACGCAGTATTTT. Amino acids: CASSLVSRPVADTQYF.

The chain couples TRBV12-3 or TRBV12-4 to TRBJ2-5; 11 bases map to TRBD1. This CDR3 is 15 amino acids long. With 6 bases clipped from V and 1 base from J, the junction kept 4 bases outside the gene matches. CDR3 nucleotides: TGTGCCAGCAGGCCTGGGACAGGGGGCCAAGAGACCCAGTACTTC. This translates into CASRPGTGGQETQYF.

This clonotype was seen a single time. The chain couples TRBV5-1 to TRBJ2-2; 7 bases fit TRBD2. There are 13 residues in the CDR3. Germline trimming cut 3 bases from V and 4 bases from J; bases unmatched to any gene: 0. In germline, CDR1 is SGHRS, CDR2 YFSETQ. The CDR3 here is CASSWTSTGELFF. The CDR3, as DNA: TGCGCCAGCAGCTGGACTAGCACCGGGGAGCTGTTTTTT.

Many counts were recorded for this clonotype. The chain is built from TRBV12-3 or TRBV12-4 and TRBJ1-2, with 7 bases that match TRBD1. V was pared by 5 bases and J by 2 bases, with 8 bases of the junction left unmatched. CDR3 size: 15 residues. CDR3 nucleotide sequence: TGTGCCAGCAGTCAAAGCGGGACAGCCAACTATGGCTACACCTTC. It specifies CASSQSGTANYGYTF.

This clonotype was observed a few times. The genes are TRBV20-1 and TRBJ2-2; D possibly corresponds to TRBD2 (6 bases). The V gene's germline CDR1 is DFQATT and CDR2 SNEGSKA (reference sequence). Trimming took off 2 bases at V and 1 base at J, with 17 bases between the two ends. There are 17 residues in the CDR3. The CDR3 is CSARKPLAGRNTGELFF. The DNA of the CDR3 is TGCAGTGCTAGAAAACCCCTAGCCGGGAGGAACACCGGGGAGCTGTTTTTT.

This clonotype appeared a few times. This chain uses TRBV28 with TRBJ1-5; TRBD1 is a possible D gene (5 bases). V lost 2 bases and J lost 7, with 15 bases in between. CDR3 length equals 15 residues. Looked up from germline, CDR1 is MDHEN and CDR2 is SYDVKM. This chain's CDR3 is CASSLGRGRVQPQHF. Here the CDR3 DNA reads TGTGCCAGCAGTTTAGGACGGGGGAGGGTCCAGCCCCAGCATTTT.

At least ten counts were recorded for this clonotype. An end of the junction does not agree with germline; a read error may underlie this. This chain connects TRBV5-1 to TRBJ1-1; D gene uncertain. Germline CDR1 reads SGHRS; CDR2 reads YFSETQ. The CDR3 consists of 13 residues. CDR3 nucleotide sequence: TGTGCCAGCAGTGAGGCCCCCAGCACTGAAGCTTTCTTT. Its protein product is CASSEAPSTEAFF.

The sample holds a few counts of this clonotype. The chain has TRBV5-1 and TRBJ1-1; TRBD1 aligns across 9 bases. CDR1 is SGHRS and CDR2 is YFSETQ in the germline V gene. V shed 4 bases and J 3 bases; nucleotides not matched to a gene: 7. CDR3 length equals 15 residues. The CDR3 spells CASSGTGSGDTEAFF. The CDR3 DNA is TGCGCCAGCAGCGGGACAGGGTCGGGGGACACTGAAGCTTTCTTT. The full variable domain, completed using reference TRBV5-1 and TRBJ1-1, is KAGVTQTPRYLIKTRGQQVTLSCSPISGHRSVSWYQQTPGQGLQFLFEYFSETQRNKGNFPGRFSGRQFSNSRSEMNVSTLELGDSALYLCASSGTGSGDTEAFFGQGTRLTVV.